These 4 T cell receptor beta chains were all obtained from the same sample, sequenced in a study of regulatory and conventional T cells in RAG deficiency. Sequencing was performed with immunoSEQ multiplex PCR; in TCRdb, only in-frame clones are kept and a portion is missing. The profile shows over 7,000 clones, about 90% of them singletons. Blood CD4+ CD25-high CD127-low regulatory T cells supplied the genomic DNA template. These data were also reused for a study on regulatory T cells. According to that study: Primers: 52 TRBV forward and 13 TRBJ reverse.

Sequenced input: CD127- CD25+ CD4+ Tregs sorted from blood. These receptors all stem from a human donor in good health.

Here the CDR3 reads CASSSSTGGYEQYF. DNA of the CDR3: TGCGCCAGCAGCAGTTCTACAGGGGGCTACGAGCAGTACTTC. The gene calls are TRBV5-1 and TRBJ2-5; 8 positions agree with TRBD1. The J call may be incorrect, as the DNA end agrees better with TRBJ2-7. Germline lookup yields CDR1 SGHRS and CDR2 YFSETQ. The CDR3 loop spans 14 amino acids.

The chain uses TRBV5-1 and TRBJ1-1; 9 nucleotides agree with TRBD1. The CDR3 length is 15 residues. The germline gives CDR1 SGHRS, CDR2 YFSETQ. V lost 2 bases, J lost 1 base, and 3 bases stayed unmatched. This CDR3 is CASSFGTGSNTEAFF. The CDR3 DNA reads TGCGCCAGCAGCTTCGGGACAGGGTCGAACACTGAAGCTTTCTTT. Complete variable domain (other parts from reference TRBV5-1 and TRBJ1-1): KAGVTQTPRYLIKTRGQQVTLSCSPISGHRSVSWYQQTPGQGLQFLFEYFSETQRNKGNFPGRFSGRQFSNSRSEMNVSTLELGDSALYLCASSFGTGSNTEAFFGQGTRLTVV.

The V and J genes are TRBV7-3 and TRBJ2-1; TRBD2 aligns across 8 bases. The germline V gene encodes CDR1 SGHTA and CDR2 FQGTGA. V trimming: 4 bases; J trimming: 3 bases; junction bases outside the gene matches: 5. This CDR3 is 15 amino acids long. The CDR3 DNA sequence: TGTGCCAGCAGCTCGGGACTAGAGGGCTACAATGAGCAGTTCTTC. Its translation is CASSSGLEGYNEQFF.

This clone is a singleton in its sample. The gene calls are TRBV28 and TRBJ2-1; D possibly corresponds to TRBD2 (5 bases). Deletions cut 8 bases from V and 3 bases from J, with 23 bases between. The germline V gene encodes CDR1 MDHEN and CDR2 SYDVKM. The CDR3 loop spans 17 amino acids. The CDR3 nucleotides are TGTGCCAGCGCTTACTACCGTCCCGGGATCAACTACAATGAGCAGTTCTTC. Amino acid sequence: CASAYYRPGINYNEQFF.